This TCR beta chain was retrieved from a study of identical twins. The CDR3 consists of 15 residues. CDR1 is SGHRS and CDR2 is YFSETQ in the germline V gene. V shed 4 bases and J 4 bases; nucleotides not matched to a gene: 6. Study-level findings and limits: Alpha sequences out of frame and shared by twins had excess low generation probability. Weaker excess twin sharing was seen among beta out-of-frame sequences. Beta clonotypes that were abundant in cord blood contained fewer insertions, a pattern absent from memory repertoires.

Unique molecular identifiers were present on cDNA, and template switching added a universal primer site. TCRdb redid the calling of the 5' RACE reads with MiXCR, one entry per CDR3 protein. The sample shows approximately 500,000 distinct CDR3 sequences, over 12% of them seen only once. With respect to this clonotype: Its antigen remains unknown.

These same records also appear under a second study, on yellow fever vaccine responses in identical twins.

The V and J genes are TRBV5-1 and TRBJ2-5; 11 positions agree with TRBD1. The source of this sequence is a woman between 18 and 30 years old in good health. The source material was CD4+ T cells sorted from blood. CDR3 amino acids: CASSAGTGGLETQYF. The CDR3 region has the DNA TGCGCCAGCAGCGCCGGGACAGGGGGGTTAGAGACCCAGTACTTC.